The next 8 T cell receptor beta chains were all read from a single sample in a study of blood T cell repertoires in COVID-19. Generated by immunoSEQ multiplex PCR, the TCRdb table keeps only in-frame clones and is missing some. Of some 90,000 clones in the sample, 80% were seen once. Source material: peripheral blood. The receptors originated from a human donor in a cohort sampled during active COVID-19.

The CDR3 coding sequence is TGTGCCAGCAGCTTTTCTCCAGTCCGGGTTCAGCCCCAGCATTTT. Its translation: CASSFSPVRVQPQHF. J is TRBJ1-5 and V is TRBV11-3; no firm D call. Trimming shortened V by 3 bases and J by 6 bases, and 15 bases separated the two germline ends. The CDR3 is 15 residues long. The germline V gene has CDR1 SGHNT and CDR2 YENEEA.

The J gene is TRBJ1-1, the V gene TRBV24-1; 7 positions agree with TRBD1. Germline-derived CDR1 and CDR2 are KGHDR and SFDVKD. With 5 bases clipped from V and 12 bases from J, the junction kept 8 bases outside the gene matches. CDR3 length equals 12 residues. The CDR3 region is CATSAPTGRTFF. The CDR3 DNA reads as TGTGCCACCAGTGCCCCGACAGGGAGAACTTTCTTT.

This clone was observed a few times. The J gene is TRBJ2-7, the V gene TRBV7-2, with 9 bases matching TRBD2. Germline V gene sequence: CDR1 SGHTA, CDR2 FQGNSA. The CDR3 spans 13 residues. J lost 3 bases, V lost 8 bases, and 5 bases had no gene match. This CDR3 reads CASGLARSYEQYF. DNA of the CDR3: TGTGCCAGCGGACTAGCGAGAAGCTACGAGCAGTACTTC.

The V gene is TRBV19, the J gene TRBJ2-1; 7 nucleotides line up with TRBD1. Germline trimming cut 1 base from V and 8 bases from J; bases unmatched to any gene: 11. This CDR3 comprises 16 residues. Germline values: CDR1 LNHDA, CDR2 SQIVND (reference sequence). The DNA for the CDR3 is TGTGCCAGTAGTATAGTCCTACTATCCCAGGGGGATGAGCAGTTCTTC. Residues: CASSIVLLSQGDEQFF. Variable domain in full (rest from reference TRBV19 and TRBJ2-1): DGGITQSPKYLFRKEGQNVTLSCEQNLNHDAMYWYRQDPGQGLRLIYYSQIVNDFQKGDIAEGYSVSREKKESFPLTVTSAQKNPTAFYLCASSIVLLSQGDEQFFGPGTRLTVL.

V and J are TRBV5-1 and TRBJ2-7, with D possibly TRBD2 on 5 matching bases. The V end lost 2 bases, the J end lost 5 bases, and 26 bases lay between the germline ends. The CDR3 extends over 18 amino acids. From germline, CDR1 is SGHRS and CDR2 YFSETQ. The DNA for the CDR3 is TGCGCCAGCAGCTTCCAAAATTTCAAGCGGCCTACTAGAGACGAGCAGTACTTC. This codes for CASSFQNFKRPTRDEQYF.

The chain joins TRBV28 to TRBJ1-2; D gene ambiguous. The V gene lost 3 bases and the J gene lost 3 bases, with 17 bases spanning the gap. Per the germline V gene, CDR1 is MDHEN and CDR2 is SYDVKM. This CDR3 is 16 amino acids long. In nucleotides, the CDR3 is TGTGCCAGCAGTTTTCTTCCATATCTGAGGGACTATGGCTACACCTTC. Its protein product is CASSFLPYLRDYGYTF.

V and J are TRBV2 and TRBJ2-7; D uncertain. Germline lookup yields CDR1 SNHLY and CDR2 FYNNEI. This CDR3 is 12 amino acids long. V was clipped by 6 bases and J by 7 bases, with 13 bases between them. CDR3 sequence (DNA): TGTGCCAGCAGAGTGGTGGGCTTGGAGCAGTACTTC. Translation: CASRVVGLEQYF.

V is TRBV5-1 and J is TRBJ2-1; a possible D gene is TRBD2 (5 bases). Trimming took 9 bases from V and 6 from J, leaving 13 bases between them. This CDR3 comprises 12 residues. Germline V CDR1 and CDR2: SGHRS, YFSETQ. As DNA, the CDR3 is TGCGCCAACCCACTAGTTTGCAATGAGCAGTTCTTC. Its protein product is CANPLVCNEQFF.